Listed below are T cell receptor beta chains from one sample, sequenced in a study of cytomegalovirus exposure and HLA in healthy donors. The data were produced by immunoSEQ multiplex PCR, yet TCRdb's version contains in-frame clones alone and is incomplete. The repertoire holds some 120,000 clones, 85% seen once, with 2% to 2.5% in the top ten. The sequenced material came from PBMCs. Receptors were obtained from a woman aged 30 to 39 in good health and CMV-seronegative. The CDR3 runs from the conserved cysteine through the conserved F or W. D genes are given only for firm matches. Only part of the rows carry a size: once, few, many, or a class if the clone is expanded.

clone_size j_call v_call d_call cdr3_nt cdr3_aa
NA TRBJ2-7 TRBV19 TRBD1 TGTGCCAGTAGTATGACAGGGACCAACTACGAGCAGTACTTC CASSMTGTNYEQYF
NA TRBJ1-1 TRBV2 NA TGTGCCAGCAGTCGTTCGAAGGAGAGCACTGAAGCTTTCTTT CASSRSKESTEAFF
NA TRBJ1-4 TRBV5-6 TRBD1 TGTGCCAGCAGCGGGGGACAGGGGCGATTTTTAACGGAAAAACTGTTTTTT CASSGGQGRFLTEKLFF
NA TRBJ1-1 TRBV5-4 NA TGTGCCAGCAGCGATAAGGGGGGGGCCCGGGGCATGAACACTGAAGCTTTCTTT CASSDKGGARGMNTEAFF
NA TRBJ1-2 TRBV11-3 NA TGTGCCAGCAGCTCTGATGACAGCTATGGCTACACCTTC CASSSDDSYGYTF
NA TRBJ1-1 TRBV6-5 NA TGTGCCAGCAGTCGGGCGGGGGTAGGGAACACTGAAGCTTTCTTT CASSRAGVGNTEAFF
NA TRBJ1-1 TRBV19 NA TGTGCCAGTAGTAAAGCCAACACAGGGATGAACACTGAAGCTTTCTTT CASSKANTGMNTEAFF
NA TRBJ1-3 TRBV9 NA TGTGCCAGCAGCGTTACAGGTTACTCTGGAAACACCATATATTTT CASSVTGYSGNTIYF
many TRBJ1-3 TRBV5-1 TRBD1 TGCGCCAGCTCAGGGGGCTCGCGGGGAAACACCATATATTTT CASSGGSRGNTIYF
NA TRBJ2-7 TRBV13 TRBD1 TGTGCCAGCAGCTTAGGGCTCAGGGGGAACTACGAGCAGTACTTC CASSLGLRGNYEQYF
NA TRBJ1-1 TRBV10-3 NA TGTGCCATCAGTGAGTCGGCGCAGGGGAGTTTCTTT CAISESAQGSFF
NA TRBJ2-1 TRBV5-6 NA TGTGCCAGCAGCTTGAAATTCGGGTTAGAGTTCTTC CASSLKFGLEFF
NA TRBJ1-3 TRBV9 TRBD1 TGTGCCAGCAGCGTACGGGGGGACAGGGCTGGAAACACCATATATTTT CASSVRGDRAGNTIYF
NA TRBJ2-5 TRBV28 TRBD1 TGTGCCAGCAGTCGACCCGACAGGGGCCAAGAGACCCAGTACTTC CASSRPDRGQETQYF
NA TRBJ2-7 TRBV5-1 NA TGCGCCAGCAGCTTCACAGGGAGCTCCTACGAGCAGTACTTC CASSFTGSSYEQYF
NA TRBJ1-1 TRBV6-5 NA TGTGCCAGCAGTAAATACCGGGAAGCCACTGAAGCTTTCTTT CASSKYREATEAFF
NA TRBJ1-1 TRBV4-1 NA TGCGCCAGCAGCCAAGATAGCCAGTCACTGAACACTGAAGCTTTCTTT CASSQDSQSLNTEAFF
NA TRBJ2-2 TRBV9 TRBD2 TGTGCCAGCAGCGTAGGAGCGGGGGACACCGGGGAGCTGTTTTTT CASSVGAGDTGELFF
NA TRBJ2-1 TRBV30 NA TGTGCCTGGACCACCCAGCAGGCGGGGCAGTTCTTC CAWTTQQAGQFF
NA TRBJ2-1 TRBV7-6 NA TGTGCCAGCAGCTCCGGGTGGAATGAGCAGTTCTTC CASSSGWNEQFF
NA TRBJ2-1 TRBV20-1 NA TGCAGTGGTTGGGCCGTCAATGAGCAGTTCTTC CSGWAVNEQFF
NA TRBJ1-5 TRBV28 NA TGTGCCAGCAGTTTAAGTTCGCAGGGTCTAAGGCAGCCCCAGCATTTT CASSLSSQGLRQPQHF
few TRBJ1-1 TRBV6-4 NA TGTGCCAGCAGTGAAGGAGAAAACACTGAAGCTTTCTTT CASSEGENTEAFF
NA TRBJ2-5 TRBV2 NA TGTGCCAGCGCCCCTGGGGGGGCCTTCGGAGAGACCCAGTACTTC CASAPGGAFGETQYF
NA TRBJ1-1 TRBV30 NA TGTGCCTGGAGTGGGGGGGGAGCCAACCATTACAAGGTGTACACTGAAGCTTTCTTT CAWSGGGANHYKVYTEAFF
NA TRBJ2-1 TRBV13 TRBD2 TGTGCCAGCAGCCCCAGAGCGGGGGCTGAGGACAATGAGCAGTTCTTC CASSPRAGAEDNEQFF
NA TRBJ2-2 TRBV6-5 TRBD1 TGTGCCAGCAGTCGTCGACAGGGGACCGGGGAGCTGTTTTTT CASSRRQGTGELFF
NA TRBJ1-2 TRBV2 NA TGTGCCAGCAGGCTTGGACAGCCACGGAACTATGGCTACACCTTC CASRLGQPRNYGYTF
NA TRBJ2-1 TRBV18 NA TGTGCCAGCTCACCTAGCGGTTCCTCCTACAATGAGCAGTTCTTC CASSPSGSSYNEQFF
NA TRBJ2-2 TRBV6-6 TRBD1 TGTGCCAGCAGGACAGGGGGACCAGGCTCCGGGGAGCTGTTTTTT CASRTGGPGSGELFF
NA TRBJ1-1 TRBV19 TRBD1 TGTGCCAGTATAGACAGGGTTGGGGTGACCACTGAAGCTTTCTTT CASIDRVGVTTEAFF
NA TRBJ2-2 TRBV7-2 NA TGTGCCAGCAGCTTAGGCAGGGGCACCGGGGAGCTGTTTTTT CASSLGRGTGELFF
NA TRBJ2-7 TRBV9 TRBD2 TGTGCCAGCAGCGTTACTAGCGGGGACTCCTACGAGCAGTACTTC CASSVTSGDSYEQYF
NA TRBJ1-2 TRBV18 NA TGTGCCAGCTCGCCGGACAGTAAATATGGCTACACCTTC CASSPDSKYGYTF
NA TRBJ2-2 TRBV4-1 NA TGCGCCAGCAGCCCAGGACTGACTACTGGGTGGTGGACCGGGGAGCTGTTTTTT CASSPGLTTGWWTGELFF
NA TRBJ1-3 TRBV9 NA TGTGCCAGCAGCGCGAGACAGGGAAACACCATATATTTT CASSARQGNTIYF
NA TRBJ1-4 TRBV7-2 NA TGTGCCAGCAGCTTGGGTGGGCTCGGTGAAAAACTGTTTTTT CASSLGGLGEKLFF
few TRBJ1-1 TRBV7-2 TRBD1 TGTGCCAGCAGCTTTGACAGGGGGCGCGAAGCTTTCTTT CASSFDRGREAFF
once TRBJ2-3 TRBV29-1 TRBD2 TGCAGCGTGACTAGCGCGGGGGATACGCAGTATTTT CSVTSAGDTQYF
NA TRBJ2-5 TRBV7-2 TRBD2 TGTGCCAGCAGCTTGGGACGCGCGGGGGGGGCCCAGTACTTC CASSLGRAGGAQYF
once TRBJ1-5 TRBV19 TRBD1 TGTGCCAGTAGTATAGACGACAGGGACAATCAGCCCCAGCATTTT CASSIDDRDNQPQHF
few TRBJ1-5 TRBV7-2 NA TGTGCCAGCAGCCCTTATAGCAATCAGCCCCAGCATTTT CASSPYSNQPQHF
NA TRBJ2-3 TRBV7-3 NA TGTGCCAGCAGCCCGACAGTCCTCACAGATACGCAGTATTTT CASSPTVLTDTQYF
NA TRBJ2-5 TRBV6-6 TRBD2 TGTGCCAGCAGTTCGAGACTAGCCTCACAAGAGACCCAGTACTTC CASSSRLASQETQYF
NA TRBJ2-4 TRBV5-4 TRBD2 TGTGCCAGCAGCTCCAAAGAGCTAGCGGGGGTTGCCATTCAGTACTTC CASSSKELAGVAIQYF
NA TRBJ2-7 TRBV10-2 TRBD1 TGCGCCAGCAGTGACAGGGGGCAATCCTACGAGCAGTACTTC CASSDRGQSYEQYF
NA TRBJ2-3 TRBV14 TRBD1 TGTGCCAGCAGCCGGGACAGTCTTGGCCAGTTGGCAGATACGCAGTATTTT CASSRDSLGQLADTQYF
few TRBJ2-5 TRBV7-8 NA TGTGCCAGCAGCTTAGCGACTGCTAAAGAGACCCAGTACTTC CASSLATAKETQYF
NA TRBJ2-7 TRBV2 TRBD1 TGTGCCAGCAGTTACGACAGGGGTCGTACCTACGAGCAGTACTTC CASSYDRGRTYEQYF
NA TRBJ2-1 TRBV28 TRBD2 TGTGCCAGCAGTCCCGGGGGGGCTTCCTACAATGAGCAGTTCTTC CASSPGGASYNEQFF
NA TRBJ2-1 TRBV11-3 NA TGTGCCAGCAGCTTATACAGGGAAGTTGAGCAGTTCTTC CASSLYREVEQFF
NA TRBJ2-7 TRBV7-8 TRBD2 TGTGCCAGCAGCCCCCAGGGACTAGCGGGATCCGAGCAGTACTTC CASSPQGLAGSEQYF
NA TRBJ2-3 TRBV5-6 TRBD2 TGTGCCAGCAGCCCAGCGGGGGCTTCAGATACGCAGTATTTT CASSPAGASDTQYF
once TRBJ2-7 TRBV6-5 TRBD1 TGTGCCAGCAGACCACCTCGACAGGGTGGCGAGCAGTACTTC CASRPPRQGGEQYF
NA TRBJ1-2 TRBV30 NA TGTGCCTGGAGAGCGTCCTCTTATGGCTACACCTTC CAWRASSYGYTF
once TRBJ2-5 TRBV7-2 NA TGTGCCAGCAGCTTAGTTTTGGAGGCCCAGTACTTC CASSLVLEAQYF
NA TRBJ1-2 TRBV9 TRBD1 TGTGCCAGCAGCGTCTATGGACAGGGGGCGGATGGCTACACCTTC CASSVYGQGADGYTF